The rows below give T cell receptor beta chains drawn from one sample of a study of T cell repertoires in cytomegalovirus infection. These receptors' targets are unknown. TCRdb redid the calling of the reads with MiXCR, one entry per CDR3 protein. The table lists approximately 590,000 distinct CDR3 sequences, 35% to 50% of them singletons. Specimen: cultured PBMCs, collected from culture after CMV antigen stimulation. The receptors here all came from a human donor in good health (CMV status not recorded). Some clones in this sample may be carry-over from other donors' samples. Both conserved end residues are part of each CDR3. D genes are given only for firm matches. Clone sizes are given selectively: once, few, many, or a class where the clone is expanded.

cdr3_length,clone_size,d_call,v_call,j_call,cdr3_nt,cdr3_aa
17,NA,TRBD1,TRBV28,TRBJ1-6,TGTGCCAGCAGCCCAGGGGACAGGGACTCCTATAATTCACCCCTCCACTTT,CASSPGDRDSYNSPLHF
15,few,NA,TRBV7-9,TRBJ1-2,TGTGCCAGCAGCTTAGAGGGACCGGGGGTCGAAGGCTACACCTTC,CASSLEGPGVEGYTF
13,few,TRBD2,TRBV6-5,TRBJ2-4,TGTGCCAGCAGTTACTTGGGAGGGGACATTCAGTACTTC,CASSYLGGDIQYF
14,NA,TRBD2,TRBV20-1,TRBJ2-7,TGCAGTGCTAGCGGGAGGACTAGCGGTTACGAGCAGTACTTC,CSASGRTSGYEQYF
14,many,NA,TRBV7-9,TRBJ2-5,TGTGCCAGCAGCTTAGGAACTAGTGCTGAGACCCAGTACTTC,CASSLGTSAETQYF
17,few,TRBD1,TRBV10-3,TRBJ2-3,TGTGCCATCAGCAGCCCGGAGGGGACAGGGGGAGTGGATACGCAGTATTTT,CAISSPEGTGGVDTQYF
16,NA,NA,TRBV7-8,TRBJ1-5,TGTGCCAGCAGCTCTCTCGGGACACAAGACAATCAGCCCCAGCATTTT,CASSSLGTQDNQPQHF
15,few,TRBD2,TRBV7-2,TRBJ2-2,TGTGCCAGCAGCTTCGGGGGGGCCAGGACCGGGGAGCTGTTTTTT,CASSFGGARTGELFF
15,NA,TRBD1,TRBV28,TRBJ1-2,TGTGCCAGCACCCCCGGGGGGACAGGGAGAGATGGCTACACCTTC,CASTPGGTGRDGYTF
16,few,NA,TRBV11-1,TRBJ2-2,TGTGCCAGCAGCCCAAGGACAGCCAAGAACACCGGGGAGCTGTTTTTT,CASSPRTAKNTGELFF
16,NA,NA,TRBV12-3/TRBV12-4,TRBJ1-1,TGTGCCAGCAGTTCGCAGGGGTGGGGTCTGAACACTGAAGCTTTCTTT,CASSSQGWGLNTEAFF
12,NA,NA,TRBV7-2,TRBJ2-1,TGTGCCAGCAGCTTAATCGGGGATGAGCAGTTCTTC,CASSLIGDEQFF
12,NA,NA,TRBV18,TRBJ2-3,TGTGCCAGCTCACCAACAGAAGATACGCAGTATTTT,CASSPTEDTQYF
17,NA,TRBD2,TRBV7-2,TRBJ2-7,TGTGCCAGCAGCGCGCCACAGAGCGGGGGGGGAACCTACGAGCAGTACTTC,CASSAPQSGGGTYEQYF
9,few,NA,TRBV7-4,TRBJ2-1,TGTGCCAGCAGCCCCGAGCAGTTCTTC,CASSPEQFF
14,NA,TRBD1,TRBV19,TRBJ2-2,TGTGCCACTACGGACAGGTCGAACACCGGGGAGCTGTTTTTT,CATTDRSNTGELFF
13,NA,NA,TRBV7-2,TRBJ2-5,TGTGCCAGCAGCCCAGCCCCCTCGGAGACCCAGTACTTC,CASSPAPSETQYF
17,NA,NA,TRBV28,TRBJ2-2,TGTGCCAGCAGTTCATCACAGGGATTCGCGTGGACCGGGGAGCTGTTTTTT,CASSSSQGFAWTGELFF
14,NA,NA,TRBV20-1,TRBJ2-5,TGCAGTGCTACAGAGCGGAGAACCCAAGAGACCCAGTACTTC,CSATERRTQETQYF
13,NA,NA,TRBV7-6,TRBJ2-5,TGTGCCAGCAGCCCGGGCGGTTCAGAGACCCAGTACTTC,CASSPGGSETQYF
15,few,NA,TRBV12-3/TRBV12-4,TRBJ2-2,TGTGCCAGCAGCCCCCAGGGGGGAAACACCGGGGAGCTGTTTTTT,CASSPQGGNTGELFF
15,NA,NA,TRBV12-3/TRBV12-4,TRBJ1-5,TGTGCCAGCAGTTTTTGGGGGGTCGGCGACCAGCCCCAGCATTTT,CASSFWGVGDQPQHF
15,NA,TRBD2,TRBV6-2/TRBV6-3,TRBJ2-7,TGTGCCAGCCGTGTTAGCGGGAGGTCGGACTACGAGCAGTACTTC,CASRVSGRSDYEQYF
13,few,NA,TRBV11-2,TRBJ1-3,TGTGCCAGCAGCCCCCGGGGCAGAAACACCATATATTTT,CASSPRGRNTIYF
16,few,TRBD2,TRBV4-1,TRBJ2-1,TGCGCCAGCAGCCAAGGGCTAGCGGGGACAAACAATGAGCAGTTCTTC,CASSQGLAGTNNEQFF
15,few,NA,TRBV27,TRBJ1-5,TGTGCCAGCAGTTTAATGGGGGGAGGCAATCAGCCCCAGCATTTT,CASSLMGGGNQPQHF
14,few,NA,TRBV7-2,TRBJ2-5,TGTGCCAGCAGCCCCCAGGGGTTGGGCGAGACCCAGTACTTC,CASSPQGLGETQYF
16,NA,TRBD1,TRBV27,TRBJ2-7,TGTGCCAGCAGTACTGTGACCGGGACAGGGGTCCACGAGCAGTACTTC,CASSTVTGTGVHEQYF
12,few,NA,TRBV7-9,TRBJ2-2,TGTGCCAGCAGCACCGGCCTGAGAGAGCCGTTTTTT,CASSTGLREPFF
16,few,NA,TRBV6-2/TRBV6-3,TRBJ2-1,TGTGCCAGCAGTTACGTGCCAGGGCGGGTGAATTGGGAGCAGTTCTTC,CASSYVPGRVNWEQFF
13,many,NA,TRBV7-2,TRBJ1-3,TGTGCCAGCAGCACCCTGGACGGAAACACCATATATTTT,CASSTLDGNTIYF